This T cell receptor beta chain was captured in a study of CD8+CD57+ T cells in acquired aplastic anemia. Study as a whole: DNA per sorted CD4+ or CD8+ sample ranged about 0.2 to 30 ug, averaging roughly 3.5 ug.

Genomic DNA, the template, was used for profiling of the TCR beta VDJ and CDR3. TCRdb re-derived calls from the reads in MiXCR, one entry per CDR3 protein. The repertoire has some 290,000 distinct CDR3 sequences, roughly 50% of them found once; the top ten carry roughly 8%. Overall study findings and caveats: No significant patient-versus-control difference appeared in CD8+ Simpson's diversity. Researchers report that approximately 28 CD8+ CDR3 sequences appeared in both patients and controls.

For this clonotype: Its antigen is unidentified.

The junction had 12 bases not matched to a gene; V was cut back by 8 bases and J by 5 bases. The CDR3 spans 17 residues. Germline CDR1 reads WNHNN; CDR2 reads SYGVQD (reference sequence). Sequencing was performed on sorted CD4+, CD8+, or CD8+CD57+ T cells (not recorded which) from PBMCs. This TCR came from a human donor with severe aplastic anemia or a healthy control (not recorded which). This chain connects TRBV10-1 to TRBJ2-2; 12 bases match TRBD2. CDR3 nucleotides: TGCGCCAGCCGGACTAGCGGGACACCTTGGAAGACCGGGGAGCTGTTTTTT. This codes for CASRTSGTPWKTGELFF.